The entry below describes one TCR beta chain. For TCRbeta, the library was prepared with unique molecular identifiers. TCRdb redid the calling of the PCR reads with MiXCR, one entry per CDR3 protein. The top ten hold approximately 3.9% of the sample, which has some 400,000 distinct CDR3 sequences, roughly 22% seen once. The sample comes from a study of T-cell reconstitution after alpha-beta-depleted transplantation in children. V gave up 6 bases and J gave up 3 bases; unmatched junction bases: 14. The CDR3 has 17 residues. Germline assignment: CDR1 ENHRY and CDR2 SYGVKD. The receptor's source is a human donor who donated a stem cell graft to a child with acute myeloid leukemia. The rearrangement links TRBV10-3 to TRBJ2-7, with 10 bases identical to TRBD1. Sample: PBMCs from the stem cell graft donor, taken from the stem cell graft. The CDR3 nucleotides read TGTGCCATCAGCATCAAACACCGGGACAGGGGTAGCTACGAGCAGTACTTC. It codes for CAISIKHRDRGSYEQYF.